This entry lists 22 T cell receptor beta chains sequenced from one sample in a study of blood T cell repertoires in COVID-19 (dated by TCRdb to between 2020 and 2021). Libraries were prepared through the immunoSEQ multiplex PCR assay. Imported from immuneACCESS, the table was reduced by TCRdb to in-frame sequences with V and J called. These copies leave out some clones; in studies compared against another copy, an unresolved V gene accounts for under half, and the cause of the remainder is not known. The sample data list about 25,000 clones, and roughly 89% of these were observed just once. The ten largest account for just under 9% of the sample. The sample comprised peripheral blood. The source is a human donor with active COVID-19. The donor label of this sample is uncertain.

The chain joins TRBV7-9 to TRBJ2-7; 10 bases match TRBD2. Germline assignment: CDR1 SEHNR and CDR2 FQNEAQ (reference sequence). Unmatched junction bases numbered 7, after V lost 2 bases and J lost 6 bases. The length of the CDR3 is 15 residues. CDR3 in amino acids: CASSLWLAGEGEQYF. CDR3 nucleotides: TGTGCCAGCAGCTTATGGCTAGCGGGAGAAGGCGAGCAGTACTTC. Full variable domain (missing parts from reference TRBV7-9 and TRBJ2-7): DTGVSQNPRHKITKRGQNVTFRCDPISEHNRLYWYRQTLGQGPEFLTYFQNEAQLEKSRLLSDRFSAERPKGSFSTLEIQRTEQGDSAMYLCASSLWLAGEGEQYFGPGTRLTVT.

V is TRBV6-1 and J is TRBJ1-1; 8 bases align to TRBD1. Germline loops: CDR1 MNHNS, CDR2 SASEGT. Germline trimming cut 3 bases from V and 4 bases from J; bases unmatched to any gene: 4. There are 14 residues in the CDR3. CDR3 sequence: CASSDRTGRTEAFF. CDR3 bases: TGTGCCAGCAGTGATCGGACAGGGCGCACTGAAGCTTTCTTT.

The rearrangement joins TRBV7-9 to TRBJ2-6; TRBD1 is a possible D gene (6 bases). V was shortened by 5 bases and J by 4 bases, with 12 bases between the two germline ends. CDR1 and CDR2 (germline): SEHNR, FQNEAQ (reference sequence). The length of the CDR3 is 15 residues. CDR3: CASSGTGQGANVLTF. As DNA, the CDR3 is TGTGCCAGCAGCGGAACAGGGCAAGGGGCCAACGTCCTGACTTTC. The complete variable domain, with remaining parts taken from reference TRBV7-9 and TRBJ2-6, reads DTGVSQNPRHKITKRGQNVTFRCDPISEHNRLYWYRQTLGQGPEFLTYFQNEAQLEKSRLLSDRFSAERPKGSFSTLEIQRTEQGDSAMYLCASSGTGQGANVLTFGAGSRLTVL.

The CDR3 loop reads CASRLGARTDTQYF. The CDR3 DNA reads as TGTGCCAGCAGGTTAGGGGCCCGCACAGATACGCAGTATTTT. The V call is TRBV6-5, the J call TRBJ2-3; TRBD1 might be the D (5 bases). With 6 bases removed from V and 1 base from J, the gap between germline ends came to 11 bases. This CDR3 has 14 amino acids. Germline CDR1 MNHEY, CDR2 SVGAGI.

This clone has only one observation. The chain carries TRBV12-3 or TRBV12-4 and TRBJ2-2; D remains unclear. CDR3 length: 12 residues. V was pared by 4 bases and J by 4 bases, with 4 bases between. As DNA, the CDR3 is TGTGCCAGCAGTTATATCACCGGGGAGCTGTTTTTT. This sequence encodes CASSYITGELFF.

The V gene is TRBV4-2, the J gene TRBJ2-7, with D unresolved. The CDR3 contains 13 residues. Germline assignment: CDR1 LGHNA and CDR2 YNFKEQ. Between the trimmed V and J ends, which lost 5 bases and 3 bases, there was a span of 11 bases. The CDR3 DNA sequence: TGTGCCAGCAGCGAAAACCCAGGCTACGAGCAGTACTTC. It encodes CASSENPGYEQYF.

The chain uses TRBV5-6 and TRBJ1-5; D might be TRBD1 (6 bases). Germline CDR1 reads SGHDT; CDR2 reads YYEEEE. The length of the CDR3 is 15 residues. The germline V and J ends were trimmed by 1 base and 0 bases, with 8 bases remaining between them. In nucleotides, the CDR3 is TGTGCCAGCAGCTTGAGGGGGGGTAGCAATCAGCCCCAGCATTTT. Translating it yields CASSLRGGSNQPQHF.

The chain employs TRBV7-9 and TRBJ2-5, with 11 bases lining up with TRBD1. The CDR3 is 15 residues long. V shed 5 bases, J shed 4 bases, and the junction held 6 bases outside the gene matches. Germline values: CDR1 SEHNR, CDR2 FQNEAQ (reference sequence). The CDR3 spells CASSRRTGGAETQYF. DNA for the CDR3: TGTGCCAGCAGCCGACGGACAGGGGGCGCAGAGACCCAGTACTTC.

This clone was seen a handful of times. CDR3: CASSPEKGDYGYTF. The CDR3 DNA reads TGTGCCAGCAGCCCAGAAAAGGGGGACTATGGCTACACCTTC. The chain joins TRBV3-1 (or the pseudogene TRBV3-2) to TRBJ1-2, with a possible D match to TRBD1 (6 bases). With 4 bases removed from V and 3 bases from J, the gap between germline ends came to 12 bases. The CDR3 is 14 residues long. CDR1 and CDR2 (germline): LGHDT, YNNKEL (reference sequence).

The chain employs TRBV19 and TRBJ2-5, with 8 bases matching TRBD2. The junction had 3 bases not matched to a gene; V was cut back by 1 base and J by 5 bases. In germline, CDR1 is LNHDA, CDR2 SQIVND (reference sequence). CDR3 length: 14 residues. The CDR3, as DNA: TGTGCCAGTAGTATAGGGACTAGCTTTGAGACCCAGTACTTC. It encodes CASSIGTSFETQYF.

The rearrangement joins TRBV28 to TRBJ2-3; TRBD2 matches at 10 bases. The V gene's germline CDR1 is MDHEN and CDR2 SYDVKM. V shed 4 bases, J shed 1 base, and the junction held 2 bases outside the gene matches. This CDR3 has 15 residues. This CDR3 reads CASSSLAGGTDTQYF. As DNA, the CDR3 is TGTGCCAGCAGTTCCCTAGCGGGGGGCACAGATACGCAGTATTTT.

Points on this clone: Other DNA sequences of this sample code for an identical CDR3. The gene calls are TRBV28 and TRBJ1-2, with a weak D call TRBD1 (6 bases). In germline, CDR1 is MDHEN, CDR2 SYDVKM. The CDR3 covers 14 residues. Trimming pared 3 bases from V and 4 bases from J, leaving 12 bases between. The CDR3 region is CASSFPGQPYGYTF. DNA of the CDR3: TGTGCCAGCAGTTTCCCCGGACAGCCCTATGGCTACACCTTC.

The rearrangement links TRBV3-1 (or the pseudogene TRBV3-2) to TRBJ2-1; 7 bases agree with TRBD2. The germline V gene has CDR1 LGHDT and CDR2 YNNKEL (reference sequence). The CDR3 is made up of 16 amino acids. The trim removed 0 bases at V and 0 bases at J, leaving 2 bases unmatched. The CDR3 sequence is CASSQERESSYNEQFF. The CDR3 coding sequence is TGTGCCAGCAGCCAAGAGCGGGAGTCCTCCTACAATGAGCAGTTCTTC.

The chain is built from TRBV6-5 and TRBJ2-5; TRBD2 aligns across 14 bases. The length of the CDR3 is 15 residues. Germline V CDR1 and CDR2: MNHEY, SVGAGI. Trimming cost V 6 bases and J 5 bases; bases outside gene matches: 5. In DNA form, the CDR3 reads TGTGCCAGCAGGACTAGCGGGAGGGCCTTGGAGACCCAGTACTTC. Its protein is CASRTSGRALETQYF.

The chain combines TRBV28 with TRBJ1-4, with D perhaps TRBD1 (5 bases). CDR1 is MDHEN, CDR2 SYDVKM, per germline. The CDR3 has 13 amino acids. Between the trimmed V and J ends, which lost 8 bases and 4 bases, there was a span of 11 bases. The CDR3 region has the DNA TGTGCCAGCTTTCAGGGAATTAATGAAAAACTGTTTTTT. Its protein product is CASFQGINEKLFF. Filled out from reference TRBV28 and TRBJ1-4, the complete variable domain reads DVKVTQSSRYLVKRTGEKVFLECVQDMDHENMFWYRQDPGLGLRLIYFSYDVKMKEKGDIPEGYSVSREKKERFSLILESASTNQTSMYLCASFQGINEKLFFGSGTQLSVL.

This rearrangement joins TRBV19 to TRBJ1-6, with D perhaps TRBD1 (5 bases). The germline V gene encodes CDR1 LNHDA and CDR2 SQIVND (reference sequence). The CDR3 totals 15 residues. V lost 3 bases and J 2 bases, leaving 8 bases between the germline ends. Written as DNA, the CDR3 is TGTGCCAGTAGTATCCGACAGCCCTATAATTCACCCCTCCACTTT. Residues: CASSIRQPYNSPLHF. The full variable domain, in which reference TRBV19 and TRBJ1-6 provide the parts outside the CDR3, is DGGITQSPKYLFRKEGQNVTLSCEQNLNHDAMYWYRQDPGQGLRLIYYSQIVNDFQKGDIAEGYSVSREKKESFPLTVTSAQKNPTAFYLCASSIRQPYNSPLHFGNGTRLTVT.

The gene calls are TRBV4-2 and TRBJ2-5; 11 positions agree with TRBD2. The CDR3 spans 18 residues. The germline CDR1 and CDR2 sequences are LGHNA and YNFKEQ. V dropped 0 bases and J dropped 2; count of bases not matched to a gene: 8. CDR3 amino acids: CASSQDLGTSGSQETQYF. The CDR3, as DNA: TGTGCCAGCAGCCAAGATTTAGGAACTAGCGGGAGTCAAGAGACCCAGTACTTC.

V gene TRBV27 combines with J gene TRBJ2-3, with 7 bases identical to TRBD1. J was trimmed by 0 bases and V by 7 bases; bases with no gene match: 4. The V gene's germline CDR1 is MNHEY and CDR2 SMNVEV (reference sequence). This CDR3 has 14 amino acids. The CDR3 protein is CASKGAVSTDTQYF. In DNA form, the CDR3 reads TGTGCCAGCAAGGGGGCGGTTAGCACAGATACGCAGTATTTT.

This chain connects TRBV5-1 to TRBJ1-4; 11 nucleotides align to TRBD1. The CDR3 is made up of 15 amino acids. Unmatched junction bases numbered 7, after V lost 5 bases and J lost 7 bases. The germline gives CDR1 SGHRS, CDR2 YFSETQ. Written as DNA, the CDR3 is TGCGCCAGCAGTAGGACAGGGGGCCGGGTTGAAAAACTGTTTTTT. Its translation: CASSRTGGRVEKLFF.

The genes are TRBV29-1 and TRBJ2-1, with 8 nucleotides matching TRBD2. V trimming: 3 bases; J trimming: 14 bases; junction bases outside the gene matches: 6. The CDR3 is 11 residues long. CDR1 is SQVTM and CDR2 is ANQGSEA in the germline V gene. The CDR3 DNA reads TGCAGCGTTGACGGACTAGCTGGGGAGTTCTTC. Residues: CSVDGLAGEFF.

This chain connects TRBV29-1 to TRBJ2-1, with 7 bases identical to TRBD2. CDR3 size: 12 residues. Trimming removed 7 bases from V and 6 bases from J; junction bases left unmatched: 6. Germline V lookup: CDR1 SQVTM, CDR2 ANQGSEA. The CDR3 DNA follows: TGCAGCGATGGACTAGAGGTCAATGAGCAGTTCTTC. This translates into CSDGLEVNEQFF.

The CDR3 protein is CASGSYDYEQYF. CDR3 DNA: TGTGCTAGTGGCTCCTACGACTACGAGCAGTACTTC. This chain connects TRBV12-5 to TRBJ2-7; D unresolved. CDR1 and CDR2 (germline): LGHNT, FRNRAP. The CDR3 totals 12 residues. The V end was cut by 6 bases, the J end by 3 bases, with 9 bases between.